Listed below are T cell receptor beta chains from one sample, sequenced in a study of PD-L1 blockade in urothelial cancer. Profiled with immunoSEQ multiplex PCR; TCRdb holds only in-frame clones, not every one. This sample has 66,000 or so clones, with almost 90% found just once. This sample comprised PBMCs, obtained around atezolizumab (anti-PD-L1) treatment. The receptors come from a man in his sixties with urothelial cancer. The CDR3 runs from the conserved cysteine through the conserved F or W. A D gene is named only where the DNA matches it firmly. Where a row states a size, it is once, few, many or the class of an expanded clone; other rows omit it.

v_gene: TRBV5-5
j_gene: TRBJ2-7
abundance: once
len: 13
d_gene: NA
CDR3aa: CASRLTGSDEQYF
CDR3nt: TGTGCCAGCAGACTCACAGGGTCGGACGAGCAGTACTTC

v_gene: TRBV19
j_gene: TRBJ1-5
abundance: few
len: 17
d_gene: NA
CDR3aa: CATKETYSGFSNQPQHF
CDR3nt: TGTGCCACAAAAGAAACCTACTCAGGCTTTAGCAATCAGCCCCAGCATTTT

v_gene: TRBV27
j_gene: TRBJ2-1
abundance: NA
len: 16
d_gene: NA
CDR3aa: CASSLSIGLRGNEQFF
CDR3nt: TGTGCCAGCAGTTTATCGATCGGTTTGAGGGGGAATGAGCAGTTCTTC

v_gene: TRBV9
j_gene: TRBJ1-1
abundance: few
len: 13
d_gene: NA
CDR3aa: CASSQGAGPEAFF
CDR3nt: TGTGCCAGCAGCCAAGGGGCTGGTCCTGAAGCTTTCTTT

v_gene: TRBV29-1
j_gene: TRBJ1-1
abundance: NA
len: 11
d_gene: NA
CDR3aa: CSVEAGSEAFF
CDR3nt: TGCAGCGTTGAAGCAGGGTCCGAAGCTTTCTTT

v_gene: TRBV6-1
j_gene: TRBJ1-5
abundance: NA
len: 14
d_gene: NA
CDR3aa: CASKEIGARSAQHF
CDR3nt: TGTGCCAGCAAAGAAATAGGGGCGAGGTCTGCCCAGCATTTT

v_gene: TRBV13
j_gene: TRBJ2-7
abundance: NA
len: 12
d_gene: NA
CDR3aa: CASSLRSYEQYF
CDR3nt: TGTGCCAGCAGCCTTCGCTCCTACGAGCAGTACTTC

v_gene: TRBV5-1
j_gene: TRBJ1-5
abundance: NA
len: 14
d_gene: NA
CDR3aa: CASSLEGGHQPQHF
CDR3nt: TGCGCCAGCAGCTTGGAAGGGGGTCATCAGCCCCAGCATTTT

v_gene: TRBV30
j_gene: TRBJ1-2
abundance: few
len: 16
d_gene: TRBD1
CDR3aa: CAWASSAGTVIYGYTF
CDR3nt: TGTGCCTGGGCCTCTTCCGCCGGGACAGTTATCTATGGCTACACCTTC

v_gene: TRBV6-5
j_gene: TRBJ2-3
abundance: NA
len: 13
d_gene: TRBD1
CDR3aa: CASRSGGGDTQYF
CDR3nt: TGTGCCAGCAGGTCAGGGGGCGGGGATACGCAGTATTTT

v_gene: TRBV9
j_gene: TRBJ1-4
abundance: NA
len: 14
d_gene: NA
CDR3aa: CASSGRPGNEKLFF
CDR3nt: TGTGCCAGCAGCGGACGACCAGGGAATGAAAAACTGTTTTTT

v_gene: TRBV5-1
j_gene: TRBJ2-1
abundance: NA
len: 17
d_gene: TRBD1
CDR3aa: CASSPTGGRDYDNEQFF
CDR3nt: TGCGCCAGCAGCCCAACAGGGGGCAGGGACTACGACAATGAGCAGTTCTTC

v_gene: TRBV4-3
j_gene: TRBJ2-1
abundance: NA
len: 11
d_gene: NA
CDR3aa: CASSRDREQFF
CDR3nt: TGCGCCAGCAGTCGTGACAGGGAGCAGTTCTTC

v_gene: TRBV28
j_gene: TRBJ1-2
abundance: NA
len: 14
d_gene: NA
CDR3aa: CASSTDVQVYGYTF
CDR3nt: TGTGCCAGCAGTACAGACGTTCAAGTCTATGGCTACACCTTC

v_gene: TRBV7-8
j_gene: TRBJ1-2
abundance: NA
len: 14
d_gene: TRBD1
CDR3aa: CASSVGGYYVGYTF
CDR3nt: TGTGCCAGCAGCGTAGGGGGCTACTATGTCGGCTACACCTTC

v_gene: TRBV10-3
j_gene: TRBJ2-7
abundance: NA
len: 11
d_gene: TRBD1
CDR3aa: CAIRTGYEQYF
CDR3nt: TGTGCCATCAGGACAGGGTACGAGCAGTACTTC

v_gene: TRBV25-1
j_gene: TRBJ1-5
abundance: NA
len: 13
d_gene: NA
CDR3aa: CASGWGRGQPQHF
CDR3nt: TGTGCCAGCGGGTGGGGTCGGGGTCAGCCCCAGCATTTT

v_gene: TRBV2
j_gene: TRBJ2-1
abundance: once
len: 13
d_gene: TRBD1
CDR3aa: CATSLDRGYEQFF
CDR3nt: TGTGCCACCTCCTTGGACAGGGGTTATGAGCAGTTCTTC

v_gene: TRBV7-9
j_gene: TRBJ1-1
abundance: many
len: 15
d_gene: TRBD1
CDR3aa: CASSPRDRLNTEAFF
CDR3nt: TGTGCCAGCAGCCCCCGGGACAGGCTTAACACTGAAGCTTTCTTT

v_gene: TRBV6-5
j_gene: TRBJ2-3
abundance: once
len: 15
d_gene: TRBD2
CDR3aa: CASSPSGRYSDTQYF
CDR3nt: TGTGCCAGCAGCCCTAGCGGGAGGTATTCAGATACGCAGTATTTT

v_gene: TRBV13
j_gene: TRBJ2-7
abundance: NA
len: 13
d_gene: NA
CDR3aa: CASSLGPTYEQYF
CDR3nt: TGTGCCAGCAGCTTAGGCCCCACTTACGAGCAGTACTTC

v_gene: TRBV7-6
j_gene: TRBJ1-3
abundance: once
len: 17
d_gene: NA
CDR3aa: CASTRDQSGAPGNTIYF
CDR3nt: TGTGCCAGCACCCGCGACCAAAGCGGGGCTCCTGGAAACACCATATATTTT

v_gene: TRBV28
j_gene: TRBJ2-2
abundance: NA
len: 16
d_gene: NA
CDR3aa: CASSLGGLANTGELFF
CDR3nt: TGTGCCAGCAGTTTAGGGGGCTTGGCGAACACCGGGGAGCTGTTTTTT

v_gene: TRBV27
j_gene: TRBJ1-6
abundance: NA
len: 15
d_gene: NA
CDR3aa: CASSFQALYNSPLHF
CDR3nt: TGTGCCAGCAGTTTTCAGGCTCTTTATAATTCACCCCTCCACTTT

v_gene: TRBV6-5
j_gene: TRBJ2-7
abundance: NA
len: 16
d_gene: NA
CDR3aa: CASSYQYSEHSYEQYF
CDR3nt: TGTGCCAGCAGTTACCAATACAGTGAACACTCCTACGAGCAGTACTTC

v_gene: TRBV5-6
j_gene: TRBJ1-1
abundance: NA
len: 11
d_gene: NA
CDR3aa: CASSIGQEAFF
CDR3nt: TGTGCCAGCAGCATAGGACAAGAAGCTTTCTTT

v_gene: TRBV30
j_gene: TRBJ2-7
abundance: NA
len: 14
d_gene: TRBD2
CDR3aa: CAWSEAGGTYEQYF
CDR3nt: TGTGCCTGGAGTGAGGCGGGAGGGACCTACGAGCAGTACTTC

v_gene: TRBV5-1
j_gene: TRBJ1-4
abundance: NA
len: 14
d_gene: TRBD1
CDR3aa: CASSLGQGYEKLFF
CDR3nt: TGCGCCAGCAGCTTGGGACAGGGGTATGAAAAACTGTTTTTT

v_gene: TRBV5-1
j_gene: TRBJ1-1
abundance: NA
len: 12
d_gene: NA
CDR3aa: CASSLDGGEAFF
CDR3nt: TGCGCCAGCAGCTTGGATGGCGGTGAAGCTTTCTTT

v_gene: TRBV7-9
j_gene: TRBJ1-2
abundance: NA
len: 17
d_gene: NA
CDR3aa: CASSLATPGEKGDGYTF
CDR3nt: TGTGCCAGCAGCTTAGCCACCCCAGGGGAGAAAGGAGATGGCTACACCTTC

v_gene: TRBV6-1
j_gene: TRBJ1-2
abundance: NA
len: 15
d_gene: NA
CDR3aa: CASSEGSGSGGGYTF
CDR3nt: TGTGCCAGCAGTGAGGGGTCCGGCTCGGGGGGTGGCTACACCTTC

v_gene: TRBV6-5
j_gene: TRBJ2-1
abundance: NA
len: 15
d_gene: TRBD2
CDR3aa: CASSYQGLGDNEQFF
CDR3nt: TGTGCCAGCAGTTACCAAGGACTAGGGGACAATGAGCAGTTCTTC

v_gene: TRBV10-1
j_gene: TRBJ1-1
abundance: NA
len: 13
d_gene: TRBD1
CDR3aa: CASTRDRETEAFF
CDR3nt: TGCGCCAGCACCCGGGACAGGGAAACTGAAGCTTTCTTT

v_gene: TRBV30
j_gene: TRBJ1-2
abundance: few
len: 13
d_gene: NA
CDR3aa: CAWSSTGLYGYTF
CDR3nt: TGTGCCTGGAGCTCGACAGGCCTCTATGGCTACACCTTC

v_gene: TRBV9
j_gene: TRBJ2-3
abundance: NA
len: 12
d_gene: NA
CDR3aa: CASSVDLHTQYF
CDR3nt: TGTGCCAGCAGCGTAGATCTCCATACGCAGTATTTT

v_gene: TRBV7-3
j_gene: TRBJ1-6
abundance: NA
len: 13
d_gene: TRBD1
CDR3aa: CASSLQGDSPLHF
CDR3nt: TGTGCCAGCAGCTTACAGGGGGATTCACCCCTCCACTTT

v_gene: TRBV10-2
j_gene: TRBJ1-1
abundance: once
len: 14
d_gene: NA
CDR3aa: CASSEVEGNTEAFF
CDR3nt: TGCGCCAGCAGTGAAGTTGAGGGGAACACTGAAGCTTTCTTT

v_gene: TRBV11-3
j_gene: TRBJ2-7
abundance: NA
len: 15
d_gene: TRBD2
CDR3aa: CASSQNTHRGGEQYF
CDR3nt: TGTGCCAGCAGCCAGAATACTCATCGGGGGGGCGAGCAGTACTTC

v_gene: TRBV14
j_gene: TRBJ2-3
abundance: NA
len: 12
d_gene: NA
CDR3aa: CASSQVRDTQYF
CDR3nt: TGTGCCAGCAGCCAAGTCAGAGATACGCAGTATTTT

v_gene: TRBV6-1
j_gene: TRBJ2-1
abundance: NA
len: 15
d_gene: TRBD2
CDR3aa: CASRGPGLAGPGQFF
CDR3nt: TGTGCCAGCAGGGGTCCGGGACTAGCGGGGCCGGGGCAGTTCTTC

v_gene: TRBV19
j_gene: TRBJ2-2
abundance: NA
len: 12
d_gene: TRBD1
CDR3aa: CATSRGTGELFF
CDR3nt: TGTGCCACCTCCAGGGGGACCGGGGAGCTGTTTTTT

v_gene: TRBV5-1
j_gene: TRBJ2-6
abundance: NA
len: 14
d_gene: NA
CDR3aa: CASSLPTGSGVLTF
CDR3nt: TGCGCCAGCAGCTTACCAACAGGGTCGGGCGTCCTGACTTTC